The 5 T cell receptor beta chains in this list originate from one sample, sequenced in a study of blood T cell repertoires in COVID-19. Libraries were prepared by immunoSEQ multiplex PCR; TCRdb keeps only in-frame clonotypes and omits some of them. The sample includes some 250,000 clones, 86% seen only once; the top ten take 15% to 18%. What was sequenced was PBMCs or T cells enriched from blood (not recorded which). Receptors were obtained from a man younger than 30 who had recovered from COVID-19.

The CDR3 loop is CASSLGQGYTEAFF. In DNA, the CDR3 is TGTGCCAGCAGCTTGGGACAGGGGTACACTGAAGCTTTCTTT. The chain is built from TRBV2 and TRBJ1-1, with TRBD1 matching over 10 bases. This CDR3 has 14 residues. J gave up 3 bases and V 6 bases, and 4 bases lay outside the gene matches. Looked up from germline, CDR1 is SNHLY and CDR2 is FYNNEI.

The chain uses TRBV11-2 and TRBJ1-2; 7 bases agree with TRBD1. The CDR3 has 15 residues. Germline CDR1 SGHAT, CDR2 FQNNGV. V trimming: 5 bases; J trimming: 2 bases; junction bases outside the gene matches: 8. The CDR3 protein is CASSLRQGRNYGYTF. The CDR3 DNA reads as TGTGCCAGCAGCCTCCGACAGGGACGGAACTATGGCTACACCTTC.

This chain joins TRBV19 and TRBJ2-7; 7 nucleotides agree with TRBD1. V gave up 5 bases and J gave up 3 bases; unmatched junction bases: 4. Per germline, CDR1 LNHDA and CDR2 SQIVND (reference sequence). This CDR3 is 13 amino acids long. CDR3 residues: CASSAGGIYEQYF. CDR3 nucleotides: TGTGCCAGTAGTGCAGGGGGTATCTACGAGCAGTACTTC.

The chain joins TRBV5-1 to TRBJ1-1, with a possible D match to TRBD1 (6 bases). CDR1 and CDR2 from the germline V gene are SGHRS and YFSETQ. Deletions cut 4 bases from V and 3 bases from J, with 13 bases between. The CDR3 runs 14 residues. CDR3 in DNA: TGCGCCAGCAGCCTACAGGGTTCTCACACTGAAGCTTTCTTT. Encoded protein: CASSLQGSHTEAFF. The whole variable domain, remainder taken from reference TRBV5-1 and TRBJ1-1, is KAGVTQTPRYLIKTRGQQVTLSCSPISGHRSVSWYQQTPGQGLQFLFEYFSETQRNKGNFPGRFSGRQFSNSRSEMNVSTLELGDSALYLCASSLQGSHTEAFFGQGTRLTVV.

The chain employs TRBV3-1 (or the pseudogene TRBV3-2) and TRBJ2-5; 11 nucleotides agree with TRBD1. Germline CDR1 is LGHDT and CDR2 is YNNKEL (reference sequence). Trimming took 5 bases from V and 2 from J; bases not matched to a gene: 4. The CDR3 runs to 15 residues. The CDR3 region has the DNA TGTGCCAGCAGCTTAGGACAGGGGGCGCAAGAGACCCAGTACTTC. The encoded protein is CASSLGQGAQETQYF.